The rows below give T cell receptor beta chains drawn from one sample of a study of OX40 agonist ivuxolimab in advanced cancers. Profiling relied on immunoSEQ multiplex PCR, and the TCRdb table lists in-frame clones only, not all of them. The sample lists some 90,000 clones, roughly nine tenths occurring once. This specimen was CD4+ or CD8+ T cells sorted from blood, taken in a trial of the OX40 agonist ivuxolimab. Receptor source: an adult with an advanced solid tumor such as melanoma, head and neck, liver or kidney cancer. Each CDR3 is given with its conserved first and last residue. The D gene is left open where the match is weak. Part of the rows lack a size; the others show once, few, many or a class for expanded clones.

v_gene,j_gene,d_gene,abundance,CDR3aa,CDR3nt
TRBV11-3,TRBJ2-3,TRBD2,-,CASSYSGGPDTQYF,TGTGCCAGCAGCTACTCGGGAGGGCCAGATACGCAGTATTTT
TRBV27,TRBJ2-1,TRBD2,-,CASSLEFGLGAYNEQFF,TGTGCCAGCAGTTTAGAGTTTGGACTAGGGGCTTACAATGAGCAGTTCTTC
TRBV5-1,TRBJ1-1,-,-,CASSLQALNTEAFF,TGCGCCAGCAGCTTACAGGCCTTGAACACTGAAGCTTTCTTT
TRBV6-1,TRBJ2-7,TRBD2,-,CASHASGQYEQYF,TGTGCCAGTCATGCTAGCGGACAATACGAGCAGTACTTC
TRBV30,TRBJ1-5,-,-,CAWSVPAVSNQPQHF,TGTGCCTGGAGTGTACCGGCGGTGAGCAATCAGCCCCAGCATTTT
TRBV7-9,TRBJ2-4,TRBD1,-,CASSRTGAGNIQYF,TGTGCCAGCAGCAGGACAGGGGCGGGAAACATTCAGTACTTC
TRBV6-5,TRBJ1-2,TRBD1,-,CASRGIRGGAYGYTF,TGTGCCAGCAGAGGTATCCGAGGGGGCGCCTATGGCTACACCTTC
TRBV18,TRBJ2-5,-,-,CASSPPGIEETQYF,TGTGCCAGCTCACCACCGGGTATTGAAGAGACCCAGTACTTC
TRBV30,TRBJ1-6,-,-,CAWREWGRNSPLHF,TGTGCCTGGAGGGAATGGGGACGCAATTCACCCCTCCACTTT
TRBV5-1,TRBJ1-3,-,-,CASSLTGQGNTIYF,TGCGCCAGCAGCTTGACAGGGCAAGGAAACACCATATATTTT
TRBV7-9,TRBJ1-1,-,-,CASRAWYMNTEAFF,TGTGCCAGCAGGGCATGGTATATGAACACTGAAGCTTTCTTT
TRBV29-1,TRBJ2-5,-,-,CSVGDPPGTQYF,TGCAGCGTTGGGGATCCCCCAGGGACCCAGTACTTC
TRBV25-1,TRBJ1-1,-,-,CASSERLENTEAFF,TGTGCCAGCAGTGAACGGTTAGAGAACACTGAAGCTTTCTTT
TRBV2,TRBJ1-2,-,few,CLNHGGGGYTF,TGTCTTAACCACGGGGGTGGTGGCTACACCTTC
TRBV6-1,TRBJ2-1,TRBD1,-,CASSEVPGQGAYEQFF,TGTGCCAGCAGTGAAGTACCGGGACAGGGGGCGTATGAGCAGTTCTTC
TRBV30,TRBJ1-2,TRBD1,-,CAFQQGARGYTF,TGTGCCTTTCAACAGGGGGCTCGTGGCTACACCTTC
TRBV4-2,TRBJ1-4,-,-,CASSQVVGGAANEKLFF,TGTGCCAGCAGCCAAGTCGTTGGGGGTGCGGCTAATGAAAAACTGTTTTTT
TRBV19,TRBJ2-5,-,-,CASSMGPLEETQYF,TGTGCCAGTAGTATGGGCCCATTGGAAGAGACCCAGTACTTC
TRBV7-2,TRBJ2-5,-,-,CASSLSSLTQYF,TGTGCCAGCAGCTTGAGTAGCTTGACCCAGTACTTC
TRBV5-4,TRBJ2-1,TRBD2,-,CASSFAASGSDEQFF,TGTGCCAGCAGCTTTGCGGCTAGCGGGAGTGATGAGCAGTTCTTC
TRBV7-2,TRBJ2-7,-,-,CASSARGGGYEQYF,TGTGCCAGCAGCGCCAGAGGGGGAGGGTACGAGCAGTACTTC
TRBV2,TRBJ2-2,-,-,CASIERPPAGELFF,TGTGCCAGCATCGAAAGGCCCCCCGCCGGGGAGCTGTTTTTT
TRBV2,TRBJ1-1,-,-,CASSQTEPNTEAFF,TGTGCCAGCAGTCAGACAGAGCCGAACACTGAAGCTTTCTTT
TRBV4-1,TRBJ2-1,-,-,CASSQGHQGSNNEQFF,TGCGCCAGCAGCCAAGGTCACCAGGGCAGCAACAATGAGCAGTTCTTC
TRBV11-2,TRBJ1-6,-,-,CASSLNRANSPLHF,TGTGCCAGCAGCTTAAACAGGGCCAATTCACCCCTCCACTTT
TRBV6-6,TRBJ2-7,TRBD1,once,CASSLGQGVYEQYF,TGTGCCAGCAGTCTTGGACAGGGGGTCTACGAGCAGTACTTC
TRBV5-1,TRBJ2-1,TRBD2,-,CASSLAPSGIRDEQFF,TGCGCCAGCAGCTTGGCCCCTAGCGGGATCAGGGATGAGCAGTTCTTC
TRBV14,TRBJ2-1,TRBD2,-,CASSVASGFHNEQFF,TGTGCCAGCAGCGTGGCTAGCGGGTTTCACAATGAGCAGTTCTTC
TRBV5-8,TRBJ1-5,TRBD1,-,CASRRGQGVSNQPQHF,TGTGCCAGCAGACGCGGACAGGGGGTTAGCAATCAGCCCCAGCATTTT
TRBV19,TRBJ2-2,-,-,CASRQHRGTGELFF,TGTGCCAGTAGACAGCACAGAGGAACCGGGGAGCTGTTTTTT
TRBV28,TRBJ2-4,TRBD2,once,CASSSGLAGVAKNIQYF,TGTGCCAGCAGTTCTGGACTAGCGGGGGTAGCCAAAAACATTCAGTACTTC
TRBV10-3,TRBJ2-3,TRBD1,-,CAISDQQGRTGFGGTDTQYF,TGTGCCATCAGTGACCAACAAGGCAGGACAGGGTTTGGGGGCACAGATACGCAGTATTTT
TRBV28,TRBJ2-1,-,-,CASTLQGLLNEQFF,TGTGCCAGCACCCTCCAGGGCCTACTCAATGAGCAGTTCTTC
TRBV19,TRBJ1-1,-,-,CASNRDRVNTEAFF,TGTGCCAGTAACAGGGATCGGGTGAACACTGAAGCTTTCTTT
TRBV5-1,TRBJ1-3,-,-,CASSPRTAGSGNTIYF,TGCGCCAGCAGCCCTCGGACAGCCGGCTCTGGAAACACCATATATTTT
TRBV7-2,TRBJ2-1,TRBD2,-,CASSLVAGGGNEQFF,TGTGCCAGCAGCTTAGTAGCGGGAGGAGGCAATGAGCAGTTCTTC
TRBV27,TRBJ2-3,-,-,CASSSWGPDTQYF,TGTGCCAGCAGCTCCTGGGGCCCAGATACGCAGTATTTT
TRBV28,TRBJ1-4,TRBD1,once,CASTFADREKLFF,TGTGCCAGCACCTTCGCGGACAGGGAAAAACTGTTTTTT
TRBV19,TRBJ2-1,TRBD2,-,CASSIGAGRLGRNEQFF,TGTGCCAGTAGTATAGGCGCCGGGAGGTTAGGAAGGAATGAGCAGTTCTTC
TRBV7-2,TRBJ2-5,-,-,CASSLGGGTAQETQYF,TGTGCCAGCAGCTTAGGGGGAGGGACAGCACAAGAGACCCAGTACTTC
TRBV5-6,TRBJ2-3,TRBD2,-,CASSRLADSTDTQYF,TGTGCCAGCAGCCGACTAGCAGATAGCACAGATACGCAGTATTTT
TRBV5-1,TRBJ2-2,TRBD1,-,CASSLAPTGGGGELFF,TGCGCCAGCAGCTTGGCGCCGACAGGGGGCGGCGGGGAGCTGTTTTTT
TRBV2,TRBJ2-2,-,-,CASSDRGTSGELFF,TGTGCCAGCAGTGACCGCGGGACCTCCGGGGAGCTGTTTTTT
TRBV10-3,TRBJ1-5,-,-,CAISDGKLVPQHF,TGTGCCATCAGTGACGGGAAGTTGGTGCCCCAGCATTTT
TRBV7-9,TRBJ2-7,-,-,CASSLGFPSGQYF,TGTGCCAGCAGCTTAGGGTTCCCCTCCGGGCAGTACTTC
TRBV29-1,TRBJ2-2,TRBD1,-,CSVILSAGQGARNTGELFF,TGCAGCGTTATACTATCCGCCGGACAGGGGGCCAGGAACACCGGGGAGCTGTTTTTT
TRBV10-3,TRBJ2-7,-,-,CAISESGSSYEQYF,TGTGCCATCAGTGAGTCCGGAAGCTCCTACGAGCAGTACTTC
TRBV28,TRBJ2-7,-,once,CASIGGKASSYEQYF,TGTGCCAGCATCGGAGGGAAAGCCTCCTCCTACGAGCAGTACTTC
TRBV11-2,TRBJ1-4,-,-,CASSYGRIQDEKLFF,TGTGCCAGCAGCTACGGCCGTATTCAGGATGAAAAACTGTTTTTT
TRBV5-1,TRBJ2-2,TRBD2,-,CASSDTSAGELFF,TGCGCCAGCAGCGACACTAGCGCCGGGGAGCTGTTTTTT
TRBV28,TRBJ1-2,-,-,CASREPNYGYTF,TGTGCCAGCAGGGAACCTAACTATGGCTACACCTTC
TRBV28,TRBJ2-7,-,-,CASSFPTPGVQYF,TGTGCCAGCAGTTTCCCCACCCCCGGGGTGCAGTACTTC
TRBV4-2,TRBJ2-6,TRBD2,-,CASSQDPGTSFSGANVLTF,TGTGCCAGCAGCCAAGATCCCGGGACTAGCTTCTCTGGGGCCAACGTCCTGACTTTC
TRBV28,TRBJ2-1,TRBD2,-,CASSLSAGGSYNEQFF,TGTGCCAGCAGTTTATCAGCGGGAGGCTCCTACAATGAGCAGTTCTTC
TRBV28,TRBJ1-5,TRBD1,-,CASSLQGGLSNQPQHF,TGTGCCAGCAGTTTACAAGGGGGCCTTAGCAATCAGCCCCAGCATTTT
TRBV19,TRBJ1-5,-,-,CASSIVGGIGNQPQHF,TGTGCCAGTAGTATAGTAGGGGGTATCGGCAATCAGCCCCAGCATTTT
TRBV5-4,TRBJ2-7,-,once,CASSFDSVSSYEQYF,TGTGCCAGCAGCTTCGACAGCGTAAGCTCCTACGAGCAGTACTTC
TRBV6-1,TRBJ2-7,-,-,CASSTSVTEQYF,TGTGCCAGCAGCACTTCGGTGACCGAGCAGTACTTC
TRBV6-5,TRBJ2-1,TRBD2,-,CASKTSGRAREFF,TGTGCCAGCAAAACTAGCGGGAGGGCCAGGGAATTCTTC